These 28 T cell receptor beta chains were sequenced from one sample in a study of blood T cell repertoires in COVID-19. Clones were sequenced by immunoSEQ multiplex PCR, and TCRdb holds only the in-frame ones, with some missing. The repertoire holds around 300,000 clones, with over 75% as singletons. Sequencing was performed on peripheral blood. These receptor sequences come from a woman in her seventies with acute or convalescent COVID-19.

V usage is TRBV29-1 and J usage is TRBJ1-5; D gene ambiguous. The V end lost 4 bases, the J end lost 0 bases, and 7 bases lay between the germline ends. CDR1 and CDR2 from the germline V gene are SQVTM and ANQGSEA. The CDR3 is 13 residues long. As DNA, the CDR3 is TGCAGCGTTGGTAGTAATAGCAATCAGCCCCAGCATTTT. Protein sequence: CSVGSNSNQPQHF. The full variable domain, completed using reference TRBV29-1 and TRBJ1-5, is SAVISQKPSRDICQRGTSLTIQCQVDSQVTMMFWYRQQPGQSLTLIATANQGSEATYESGFVIDKFPISRPNLTFSTLTVSNMSPEDSSIYLCSVGSNSNQPQHFGDGTRLSIL.

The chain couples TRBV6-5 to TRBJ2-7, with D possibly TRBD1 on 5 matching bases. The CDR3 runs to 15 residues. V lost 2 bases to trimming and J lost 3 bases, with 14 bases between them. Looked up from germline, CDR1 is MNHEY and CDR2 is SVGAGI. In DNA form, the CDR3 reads TGTGCCAGCAGTTACCCCCGGCTGGGGCTCTACGAGCAGTACTTC. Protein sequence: CASSYPRLGLYEQYF.

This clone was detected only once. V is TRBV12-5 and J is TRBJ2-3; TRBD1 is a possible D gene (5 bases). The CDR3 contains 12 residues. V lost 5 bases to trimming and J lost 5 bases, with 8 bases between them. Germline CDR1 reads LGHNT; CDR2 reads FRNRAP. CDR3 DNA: TGTGCTAGTGGTCTGCAGGGAGATACGCAGTATTTT. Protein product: CASGLQGDTQYF.

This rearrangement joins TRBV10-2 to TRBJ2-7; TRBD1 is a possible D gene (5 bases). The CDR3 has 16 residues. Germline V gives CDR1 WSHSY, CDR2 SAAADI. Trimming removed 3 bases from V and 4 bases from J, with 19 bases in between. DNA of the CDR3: TGCGCCAGCAGTGACCCTACGAGGCAGGGCATATACGAGCAGTACTTC. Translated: CASSDPTRQGIYEQYF.

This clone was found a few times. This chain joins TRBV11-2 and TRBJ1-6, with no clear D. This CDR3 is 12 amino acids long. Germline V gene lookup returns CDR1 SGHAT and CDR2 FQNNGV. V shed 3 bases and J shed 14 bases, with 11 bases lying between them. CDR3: CASSFPLGTLHF. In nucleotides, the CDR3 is TGTGCCAGCAGCTTTCCCCTCGGGACCCTCCACTTT.

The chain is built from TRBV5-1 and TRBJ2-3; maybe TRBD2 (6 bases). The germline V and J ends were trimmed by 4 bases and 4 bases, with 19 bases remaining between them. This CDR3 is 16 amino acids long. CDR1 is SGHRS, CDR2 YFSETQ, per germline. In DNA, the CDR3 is TGCGCCAGCAGCCCGGAGGGCCCTCTCGGCCCAGATACGCAGTATTTT. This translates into CASSPEGPLGPDTQYF.

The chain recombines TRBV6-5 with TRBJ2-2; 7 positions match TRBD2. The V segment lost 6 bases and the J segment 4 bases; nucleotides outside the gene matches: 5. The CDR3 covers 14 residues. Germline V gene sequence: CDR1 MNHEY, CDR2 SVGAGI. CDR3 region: CASRRGGGTGELFF. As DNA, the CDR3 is TGTGCCAGCAGGCGTGGGGGGGGCACCGGGGAGCTGTTTTTT.

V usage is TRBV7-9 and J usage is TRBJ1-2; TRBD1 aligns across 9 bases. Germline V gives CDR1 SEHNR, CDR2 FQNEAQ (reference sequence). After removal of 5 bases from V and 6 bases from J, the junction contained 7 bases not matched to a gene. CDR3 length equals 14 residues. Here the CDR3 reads CASSQTTGGDGYTF. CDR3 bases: TGTGCCAGCAGCCAGACCACAGGGGGCGATGGCTACACCTTC.

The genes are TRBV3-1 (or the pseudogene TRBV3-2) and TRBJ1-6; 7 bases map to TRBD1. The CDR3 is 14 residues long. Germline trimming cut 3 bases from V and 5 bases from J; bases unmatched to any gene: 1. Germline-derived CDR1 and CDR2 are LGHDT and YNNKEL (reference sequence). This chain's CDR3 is CASSHDRDNSPLHF. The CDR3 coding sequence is TGTGCCAGCAGCCATGACAGGGATAATTCACCCCTCCACTTT.

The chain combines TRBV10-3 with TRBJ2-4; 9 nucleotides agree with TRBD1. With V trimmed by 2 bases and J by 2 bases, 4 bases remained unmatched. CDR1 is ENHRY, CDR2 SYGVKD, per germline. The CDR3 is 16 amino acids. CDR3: CAISERTGVTKNIQYF. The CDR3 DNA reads TGTGCCATCAGTGAGAGGACAGGGGTCACCAAAAACATTCAGTACTTC.

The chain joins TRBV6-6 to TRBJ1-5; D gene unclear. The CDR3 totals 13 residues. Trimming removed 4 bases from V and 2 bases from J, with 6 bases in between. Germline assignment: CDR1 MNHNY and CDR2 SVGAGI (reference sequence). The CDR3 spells CASSSLGNQPQHF. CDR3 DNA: TGTGCCAGCAGTTCCCTCGGCAATCAGCCCCAGCATTTT.

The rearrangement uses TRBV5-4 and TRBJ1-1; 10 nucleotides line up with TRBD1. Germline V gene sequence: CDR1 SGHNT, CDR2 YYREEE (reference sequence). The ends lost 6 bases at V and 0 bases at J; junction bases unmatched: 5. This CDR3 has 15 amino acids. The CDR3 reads CASISTGGLNTEAFF. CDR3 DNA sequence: TGTGCCAGCATCTCGACAGGGGGCTTGAACACTGAAGCTTTCTTT.

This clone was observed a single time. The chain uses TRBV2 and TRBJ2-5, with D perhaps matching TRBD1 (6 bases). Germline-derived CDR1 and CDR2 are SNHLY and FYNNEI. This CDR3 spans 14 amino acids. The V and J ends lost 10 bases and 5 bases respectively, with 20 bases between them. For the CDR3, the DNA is TGTGCCACCAACGTTAGGCAGGGGATGGAGACCCAGTACTTC. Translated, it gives CATNVRQGMETQYF.

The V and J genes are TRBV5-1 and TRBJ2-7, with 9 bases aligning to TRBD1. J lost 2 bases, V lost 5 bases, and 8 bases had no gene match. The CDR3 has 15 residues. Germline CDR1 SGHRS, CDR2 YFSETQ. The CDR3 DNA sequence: TGCGCCAGCAGATACGGGACAGGGTTCGCCTACGAGCAGTACTTC. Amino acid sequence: CASRYGTGFAYEQYF.

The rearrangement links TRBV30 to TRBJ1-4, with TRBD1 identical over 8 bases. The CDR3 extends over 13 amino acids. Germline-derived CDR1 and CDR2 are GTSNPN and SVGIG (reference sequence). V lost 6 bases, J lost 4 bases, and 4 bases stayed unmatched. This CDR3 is CACRQGLNEKLFF. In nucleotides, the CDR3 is TGTGCCTGTAGACAGGGGCTTAATGAAAAACTGTTTTTT.

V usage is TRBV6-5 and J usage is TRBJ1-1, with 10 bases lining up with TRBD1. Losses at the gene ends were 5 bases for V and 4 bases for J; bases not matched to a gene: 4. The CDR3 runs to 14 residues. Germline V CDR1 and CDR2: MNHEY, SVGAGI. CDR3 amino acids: CASSRQGARTEAFF. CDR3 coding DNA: TGTGCCAGCAGTCGACAGGGGGCGCGCACTGAAGCTTTCTTT.

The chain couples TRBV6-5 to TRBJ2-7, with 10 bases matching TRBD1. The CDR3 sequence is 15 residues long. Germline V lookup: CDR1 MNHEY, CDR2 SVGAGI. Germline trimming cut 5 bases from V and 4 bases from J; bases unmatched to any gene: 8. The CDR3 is CASSRQGASGYEQYF. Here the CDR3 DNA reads TGTGCCAGCAGTCGACAGGGGGCGTCCGGGTACGAGCAGTACTTC.

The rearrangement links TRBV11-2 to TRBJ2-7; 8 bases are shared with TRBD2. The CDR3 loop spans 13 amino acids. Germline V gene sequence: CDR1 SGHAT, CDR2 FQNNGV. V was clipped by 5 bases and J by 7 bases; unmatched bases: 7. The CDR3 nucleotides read TGTGCCAGCAGCCCGGGGGGGGCGGGTGAGCAGTACTTC. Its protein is CASSPGGAGEQYF.

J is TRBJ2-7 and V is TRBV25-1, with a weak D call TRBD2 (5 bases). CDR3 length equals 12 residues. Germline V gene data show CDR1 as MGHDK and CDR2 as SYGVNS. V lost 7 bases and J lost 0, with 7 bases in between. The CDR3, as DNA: TGTGCCAGCAAAGGGAGCTCCTACGAGCAGTACTTC. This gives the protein CASKGSSYEQYF.

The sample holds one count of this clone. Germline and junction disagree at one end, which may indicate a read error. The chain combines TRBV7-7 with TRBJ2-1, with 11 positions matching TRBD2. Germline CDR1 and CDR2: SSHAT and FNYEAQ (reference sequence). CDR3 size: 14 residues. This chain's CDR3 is CASSLAGGRYEQFF. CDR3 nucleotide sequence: TGTGCTAGCAGCTTAGCGGGGGGGCGGTATGAGCAGTTCTTC.

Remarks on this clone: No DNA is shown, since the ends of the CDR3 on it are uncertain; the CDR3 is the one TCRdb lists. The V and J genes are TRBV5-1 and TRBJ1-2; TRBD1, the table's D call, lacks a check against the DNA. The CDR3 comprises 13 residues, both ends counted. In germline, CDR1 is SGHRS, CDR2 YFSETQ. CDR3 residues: CASSFGKGAEDTF.

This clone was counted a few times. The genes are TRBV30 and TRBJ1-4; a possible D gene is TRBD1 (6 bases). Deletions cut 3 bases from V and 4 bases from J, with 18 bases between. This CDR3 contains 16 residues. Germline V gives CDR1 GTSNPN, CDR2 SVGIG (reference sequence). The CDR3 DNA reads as TGTGCCTGGAGCGCTAAGGGAGGGGGGCTTAATGAAAAACTGTTTTTT. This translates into CAWSAKGGGLNEKLFF.

CDR3 DNA: TGTGCCAGCAGCTCCGGGACTAGCGGGGGAAAACAAGAGACCCAGTACTTC. Translating it yields CASSSGTSGGKQETQYF. This chain uses TRBV11-2 with TRBJ2-5, with 14 bases aligning to TRBD2. The junction had 6 bases not matched to a gene; V was cut back by 4 bases and J by 2 bases. The CDR3 extends over 17 amino acids. Germline CDR1 is SGHAT and CDR2 is FQNNGV.

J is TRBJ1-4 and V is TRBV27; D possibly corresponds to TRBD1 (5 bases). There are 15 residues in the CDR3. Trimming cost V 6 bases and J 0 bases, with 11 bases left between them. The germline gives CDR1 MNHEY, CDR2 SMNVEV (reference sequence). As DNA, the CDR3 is TGTGCCAGCAGGTCCGGGGGGGCAACTAATGAAAAACTGTTTTTT. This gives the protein CASRSGGATNEKLFF.

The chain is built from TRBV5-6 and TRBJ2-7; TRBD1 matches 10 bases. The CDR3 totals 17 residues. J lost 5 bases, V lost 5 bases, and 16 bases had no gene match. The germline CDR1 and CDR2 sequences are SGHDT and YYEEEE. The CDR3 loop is CASSLPTPGTGVHEQYF. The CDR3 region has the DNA TGTGCCAGCAGTTTACCGACCCCCGGGACAGGGGTCCACGAGCAGTACTTC.

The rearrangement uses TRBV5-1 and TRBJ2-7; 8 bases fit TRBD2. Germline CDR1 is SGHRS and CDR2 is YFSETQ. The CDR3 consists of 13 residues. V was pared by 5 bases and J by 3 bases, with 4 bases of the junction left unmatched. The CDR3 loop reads CASRPGTSYEQYF. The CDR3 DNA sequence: TGCGCCAGCAGGCCCGGGACTAGCTACGAGCAGTACTTC.

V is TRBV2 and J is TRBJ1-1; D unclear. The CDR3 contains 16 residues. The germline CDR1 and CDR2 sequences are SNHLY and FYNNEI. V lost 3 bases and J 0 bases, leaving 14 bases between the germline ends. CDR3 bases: TGTGCCAGCAGTGACGGGTTCGCGGCTATGAACACTGAAGCTTTCTTT. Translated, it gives CASSDGFAAMNTEAFF. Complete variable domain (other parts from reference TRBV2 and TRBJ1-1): EPEVTQTPSHQVTQMGQEVILRCVPISNHLYFYWYRQILGQKVEFLVSFYNNEISEKSEIFDDQFSVERPDGSNFTLKIRSTKLEDSAMYFCASSDGFAAMNTEAFFGQGTRLTVV.

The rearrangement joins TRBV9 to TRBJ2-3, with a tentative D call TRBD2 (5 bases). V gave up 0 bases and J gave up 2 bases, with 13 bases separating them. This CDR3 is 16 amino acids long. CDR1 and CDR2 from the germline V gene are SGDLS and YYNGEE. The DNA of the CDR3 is TGTGCCAGCAGCGTAGGGGCGGGTGGGCTCACAGATACGCAGTATTTT. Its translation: CASSVGAGGLTDTQYF.